The 30 T cell receptor beta chains listed next were all sequenced from one sample in a study of immune aging and cytomegalovirus after organ transplant. Which antigens these TCRs recognize remains unknown. Cells were captured in microwells, and libraries were made with BD Rhapsody targeted mRNA and AbSeq chemistry. MiXCR, run by TCRdb on the single-cell sequencing reads, gives a single entry per CDR3 protein. Found here are fewer than 25,000 distinct CDR3 sequences, roughly a third of them singletons; the top ten hold less than 30%. Time point of the sample: five sample-tagged time points from pre-transplant (day -1) to day 368 post-transplant, pooled. Sequences were derived from CMV peptide-activated CD4+ and CD8+ T cells sorted from blood, sampled at five time points, pooled. The subset is: sorted CD8+CD137+ and CD4+CD154+ T cells after about 11 h CMV IE-1 peptide stimulation. These receptors all come from a female donor who had a heart transplant and CMV viremia.

As for this clonotype: This likely comes from a read error, as the CDR3 has no conserved phenylalanine or tryptophan at its end. The chain recombines TRBV4-2 with TRBJ1-1, with D unclear. The CDR3 is 13 residues long. From germline, CDR1 is LGHNA and CDR2 YNFKEQ. The V end lost 1 base, the J end lost 1 base, and 4 bases lay between the germline ends. The CDR3 DNA follows: TGTGCCAGCAGCCAAGGAGGGAACACTGAAGCTTTCCTT. It codes for CASSQGGNTEAFL.

V gene TRBV20-1 combines with J gene TRBJ2-5; 10 nucleotides line up with TRBD2. J lost 5 bases, V lost 6 bases, and 27 bases had no gene match. The CDR3 has 20 residues. The germline V gene encodes CDR1 DFQATT and CDR2 SNEGSKA (reference sequence). CDR3 sequence (DNA): TGCAGTGCCCACCCCTTGGGACTAGCGAAGGGAGGTGGTCTAGGGGAGACCCAGTACTTC. The encoded protein is CSAHPLGLAKGGGLGETQYF.

This clonotype was counted between two and nine times. The chain links TRBV5-6 to TRBJ2-5; 10 bases match TRBD2. The CDR3 is made up of 13 amino acids. V shed 7 bases, J shed 2 bases, and the junction held 2 bases outside the gene matches. Germline CDR1 SGHDT, CDR2 YYEEEE. Written as DNA, the CDR3 is TGTGCCAGCCTGACTAGCGGGCAAGAGACCCAGTACTTC. Translated: CASLTSGQETQYF.

Only a few counts were recorded for this clonotype. The V and J genes are TRBV2 and TRBJ2-1, with D tentatively TRBD1 (6 bases). The CDR3 runs 13 residues. Trimming shortened V by 6 bases and J by 4 bases, and 10 bases separated the two germline ends. The V gene's germline CDR1 is SNHLY and CDR2 FYNNEI. CDR3 in DNA: TGTGCCAGCAGCGCGAGGGGGTACAATGAGCAGTTCTTC. Translating it yields CASSARGYNEQFF. Drawing the rest from reference TRBV2 and TRBJ2-1, the complete variable domain is EPEVTQTPSHQVTQMGQEVILRCVPISNHLYFYWYRQILGQKVEFLVSFYNNEISEKSEIFDDQFSVERPDGSNFTLKIRSTKLEDSAMYFCASSARGYNEQFFGPGTRLTVL.

This clonotype was seen at least ten times. J is TRBJ2-1 and V is TRBV20-1; tentatively, D is TRBD2 (6 bases). Trimming cost V 1 base and J 4 bases, with 20 bases left between them. Germline V gene sequence: CDR1 DFQATT, CDR2 SNEGSKA (reference sequence). The CDR3 runs to 17 residues. CDR3 loop: CSARVRLLAGSYNEQFF. CDR3 DNA sequence: TGCAGTGCTAGAGTCCGCCTACTAGCCGGCTCATACAATGAGCAGTTCTTC.

The table lists this clonotype with a few counts. The V call is TRBV24-1, the J call TRBJ2-7, with 13 bases matching TRBD2. The junction had 8 bases not matched to a gene; V was cut back by 9 bases and J by 4 bases. Germline CDR1 is KGHDR and CDR2 is SFDVKD. This CDR3 region has 15 residues. The CDR3 DNA follows: TGTGCCACCGCCTCCGGGACTAGCGGGGCTTACGAGCAGTACTTC. Translation: CATASGTSGAYEQYF.

This clonotype was detected only a few times. The chain uses TRBV2 and TRBJ2-1, with D tentatively TRBD2 (6 bases). Germline V gene data show CDR1 as SNHLY and CDR2 as FYNNEI. The CDR3 is 15 residues long. V lost 5 bases and J lost 4, with 15 bases in between. CDR3 nucleotide sequence: TGTGCCAGCAGTACGGGACTGGGGATTTACAATGAGCAGTTCTTC. Translated: CASSTGLGIYNEQFF.

In its sample, this clonotype ranks as medium-sized (0.01 to 0.1%). J is TRBJ1-5 and V is TRBV5-6, with a tentative D call TRBD1 (5 bases). CDR1 is SGHDT and CDR2 is YYEEEE in the germline V gene. Trimming cost V 2 bases and J 5 bases, with 23 bases left between them. This CDR3 is built from 18 residues. The CDR3 nucleotides read TGTGCCAGCAGCTTCACTACTTCCGGACGGGGCCTGGATCAGCCCCAGCATTTT. The encoded protein is CASSFTTSGRGLDQPQHF. The entire variable domain, with the rest obtained from reference TRBV5-6 and TRBJ1-5, is as follows: DAGVTQSPTHLIKTRGQQVTLRCSPKSGHDTVSWYQQALGQGPQFIFQYYEEEERQRGNFPDRFSGHQFPNYSSELNVNALLLGDSALYLCASSFTTSGRGLDQPQHFGDGTRLSIL.

Within the sample, this clonotype is medium-sized. The genes are TRBV18 and TRBJ2-1; 7 bases are a match to TRBD2. Germline assignment: CDR1 KGHSH and CDR2 LQKENI. Trimming cost V 4 bases and J 4 bases; bases outside gene matches: 7. CDR3 length: 15 amino acids. In DNA, the CDR3 is TGTGCCAGCTCACGTAGCGGGCTAAATTACAATGAGCAGTTCTTC. It specifies CASSRSGLNYNEQFF.

Many counts were recorded for this clonotype. The chain carries TRBV24-1 and TRBJ2-7; D call uncertain. The ends were cut back, 2 bases at V and 0 bases at J, with 10 bases in the middle. Germline lookup yields CDR1 KGHDR and CDR2 SFDVKD. There are 15 residues in the CDR3. The CDR3: CATSDSTKGSYEQYF. DNA of the CDR3: TGTGCCACCAGTGATTCTACCAAAGGCTCCTACGAGCAGTACTTC.

This clonotype was seen once. V usage is TRBV11-2 and J usage is TRBJ2-1; D is perhaps TRBD2 (6 bases). CDR1 and CDR2 from the germline V gene are SGHAT and FQNNGV. Trimming stripped 1 base from V and 11 bases from J, with 12 bases between. The CDR3 has 13 residues. The CDR3 region is CASSLGGALKQFF. Written as DNA, the CDR3 is TGTGCCAGCAGCTTAGGCGGGGCCCTCAAGCAGTTCTTC.

This clonotype was seen more than once but under ten times. The chain has TRBV4-2 and TRBJ2-3; 9 positions match TRBD2. Unmatched junction bases numbered 8, after V lost 4 bases and J lost 3 bases. Germline assignment: CDR1 LGHNA and CDR2 YNFKEQ. CDR3 length: 16 residues. CDR3 amino acids: CASSLLAGVRTDTQYF. The CDR3 nucleotides read TGTGCCAGCAGCCTTTTAGCGGGAGTGAGAACAGATACGCAGTATTTT.

In this sample, this clonotype turned up many times. The genes are TRBV20-1 and TRBJ1-1, with TRBD1 matching over 7 bases. V lost 6 bases to trimming and J lost 0 bases; unmatched junction nucleotides: 10. The CDR3 has 15 residues. The germline V gene encodes CDR1 DFQATT and CDR2 SNEGSKA (reference sequence). CDR3 sequence: CSAQLPGQLNTEAFF. The CDR3 coding sequence is TGCAGTGCCCAATTACCGGGACAGCTGAACACTGAAGCTTTCTTT.

The chain joins TRBV28 to TRBJ2-7, with TRBD1 matching over 7 bases. J gave up 2 bases and V 6 bases, and 10 bases lay outside the gene matches. The germline V gene encodes CDR1 MDHEN and CDR2 SYDVKM. This CDR3 spans 15 amino acids. CDR3 in DNA: TGTGCCAGCAGAGGGGGCCGGGACACTCCCTACGAGCAGTACTTC. This codes for CASRGGRDTPYEQYF.

CDR3 sequence: CSAPIGGNTEAFF. CDR3 nucleotides: TGCAGTGCCCCTATAGGGGGGAACACTGAAGCTTTCTTT. The chain recombines TRBV20-1 with TRBJ1-1; perhaps TRBD1 as D (6 bases). V was trimmed by 6 bases and J by 1 base, leaving 12 bases between them. CDR1 and CDR2 (germline): DFQATT, SNEGSKA (reference sequence). The CDR3 is 13 residues long.

On this clonotype: The CDR3 carries no conserved terminal phenylalanine or tryptophan, so it likely arises from a read error. This chain uses TRBV15 with TRBJ1-3; possible D gene TRBD1, 6 bases. Germline CDR1 is LNHNV and CDR2 is YYDKDF (reference sequence). This CDR3 is 16 amino acids long. The CDR3: CAASRNDRSSGSTIYP. CDR3 nucleotide sequence: TGTGCCGCCAGCAGAAACGACAGGAGCTCTGGAAGCACCATATATCCT.

For this clonotype: At one end, the junction sequence differs from germline, possibly due to a read error. The rearrangement joins TRBV10-3 to TRBJ1-1, with D perhaps TRBD1 (5 bases). Germline CDR1 ENHRY, CDR2 SYGVKD. The CDR3 runs to 13 residues. The CDR3 here is CAISKGENSEAFF. The CDR3 nucleotides read TGTGCCATCAGTAAAGGGGAGAACTCTGAAGCTTTCTTT.

This clonotype was seen only once. The chain uses TRBV24-1 and TRBJ2-1; possibly TRBD1 for D (6 bases). Germline V gene data show CDR1 as KGHDR and CDR2 as SFDVKD. V lost 3 bases, J lost 7 bases, and 15 bases lay in between. The CDR3 loop spans 15 amino acids. Written as DNA, the CDR3 is TGTGCCACCAGTGATCCCCAGCAGGGGCAAAATGAGCAGTTCTTC. Translation gives CATSDPQQGQNEQFF.

The V call is TRBV6-6, the J call TRBJ1-5; 7 bases agree with TRBD1. Germline V lookup: CDR1 MNHNY, CDR2 SVGAGI (reference sequence). Germline trimming cut 6 bases from V and 0 bases from J; bases unmatched to any gene: 14. The CDR3 has 18 amino acids. The CDR3 spells CASSSERGRTYSNQPQHF. The CDR3 bases are TGTGCCAGCAGCTCCGAGAGGGGGCGAACCTATAGCAATCAGCCCCAGCATTTT.

This clonotype was observed many times. The gene calls are TRBV13 and TRBJ2-7, with D possibly matching TRBD2 (6 bases). The CDR3 consists of 14 residues. V lost 4 bases and J 2 bases, leaving 12 bases between the germline ends. Germline V gives CDR1 PRHDT, CDR2 FYEKMQ (reference sequence). The DNA of the CDR3 is TGTGCCAGCAGCTACCGGGACTCGACCTACGAGCAGTACTTC. Its protein product is CASSYRDSTYEQYF. Looking up the rest from reference TRBV13 and TRBJ2-7 gives the full variable domain: AAGVIQSPRHLIKEKRETATLKCYPIPRHDTVYWYQQGPGQDPQFLISFYEKMQSDKGSIPDRFSAQQFSDYHSELNMSSLELGDSALYFCASSYRDSTYEQYFGPGTRLTVT.

The chain joins TRBV29-1 to TRBJ2-6; D is unresolved. Deletions cut 6 bases from V and 0 bases from J, with 15 bases between. Germline V lookup: CDR1 SQVTM, CDR2 ANQGSEA. This CDR3 has 16 amino acids. The DNA for the CDR3 is TGCAGCGTACCCAAGGACGGAATCTCTGGGGCCAACGTCCTGACTTTC. Its translation is CSVPKDGISGANVLTF.

The chain carries TRBV7-2 and TRBJ1-1, with no clear D. V was trimmed by 2 bases and J by 6 bases, leaving 13 bases between them. Germline loops: CDR1 SGHTA, CDR2 FQGNSA. The CDR3 runs 14 residues. CDR3 nucleotide sequence: TGTGCCAGCAGCTTACGGGGTCGCGGTTCTGAAGCTTTCTTT. This translates into CASSLRGRGSEAFF.

The V gene is TRBV14, the J gene TRBJ1-1, with 7 bases aligning to TRBD1. The junction had 10 bases not matched to a gene; V was cut back by 4 bases and J by 5 bases. This CDR3 has 15 amino acids. Germline lookup yields CDR1 SGHDN and CDR2 FVKESK. CDR3 coding DNA: TGTGCCAGCAGCCCGTTCCGACAGGGTTGGACTGAAGCTTTCTTT. This sequence encodes CASSPFRQGWTEAFF.

The sample holds a few counts of this clonotype. The chain is built from TRBV6-1 and TRBJ2-7; D remains ambiguous. V lost 7 bases and J 2 bases, leaving 6 bases between the germline ends. The CDR3 extends over 11 amino acids. The germline V gene encodes CDR1 MNHNS and CDR2 SASEGT. The CDR3 bases are TGTGCCAGCACGTCCGCCTACGAGCAGTACTTC. It is translated as CASTSAYEQYF.

This chain joins TRBV7-3 and TRBJ2-7, with D perhaps TRBD1 (5 bases). V was trimmed by 2 bases and J by 4 bases, leaving 12 bases between them. This CDR3 contains 14 residues. Germline CDR1 reads SGHTA; CDR2 reads FQGTGA. The CDR3 nucleotides read TGTGCCAGCAGCTTAGGGGCCGGCCCGTACGAGCAGTACTTC. Translation gives CASSLGAGPYEQYF.

This clonotype appeared a few times. V usage is TRBV6-6 and J usage is TRBJ1-3, with no clear D. Germline V gives CDR1 MNHNY, CDR2 SVGAGI (reference sequence). V was shortened by 2 bases and J by 1 base, with 9 bases between the two germline ends. This CDR3 comprises 15 residues. CDR3 sequence reads: CASSYPPRSGNTIYF. As DNA, the CDR3 is TGTGCCAGCAGTTACCCGCCGCGGTCTGGAAACACCATATATTTT.

The gene calls are TRBV20-1 and TRBJ2-1; D is uncertain. Germline V CDR1 and CDR2: DFQATT, SNEGSKA (reference sequence). With 1 base removed from V and 12 bases from J, the gap between germline ends came to 13 bases. This CDR3 comprises 12 residues. Here the CDR3 DNA reads TGCAGTGCTAGAGGAGACTCATGGGGGCAGTTCTTC. The encoded protein is CSARGDSWGQFF.

The CDR3 nucleotides are TGTGCCAGCAGCACGACAGGGGGAGCTAACTATGGCTACACCTTC. Residues: CASSTTGGANYGYTF. The chain employs TRBV7-2 and TRBJ1-2; TRBD1 aligns across 9 bases. Germline V CDR1 and CDR2: SGHTA, FQGNSA. The V segment lost 5 bases and the J segment 0 bases; nucleotides outside the gene matches: 4. CDR3 length equals 15 residues. Full variable domain (missing parts from reference TRBV7-2 and TRBJ1-2): GAGVSQSPSNKVTEKGKDVELRCDPISGHTALYWYRQSLGQGLEFLIYFQGNSAPDKSGLPSDRFSAERTGGSVSTLTIQRTQQEDSAVYLCASSTTGGANYGYTFGSGTRLTVV.

This sequence joins TRBV19 and TRBJ2-3; no firm D call. V was clipped by 1 base and J by 5 bases, with 13 bases between them. Germline V CDR1 and CDR2: LNHDA, SQIVND (reference sequence). There are 15 residues in the CDR3. The DNA for the CDR3 is TGTGCCAGTAGTATAGCAAAGGGTGATGAAGATACGCAGTATTTT. Amino acid sequence: CASSIAKGDEDTQYF.

With respect to this clonotype: One end of the junction does not line up with germline, which may come from a read error. The chain joins TRBV20-1 to TRBJ2-1, with no clear D. This CDR3 has 16 residues. Germline lookup yields CDR1 DFQATT and CDR2 SNEGSKA (reference sequence). CDR3 protein: CSARDGSADSYNGQFF. DNA for the CDR3: TGCAGTGCTAGAGATGGAAGCGCCGACTCCTACAATGGGCAGTTCTTC.